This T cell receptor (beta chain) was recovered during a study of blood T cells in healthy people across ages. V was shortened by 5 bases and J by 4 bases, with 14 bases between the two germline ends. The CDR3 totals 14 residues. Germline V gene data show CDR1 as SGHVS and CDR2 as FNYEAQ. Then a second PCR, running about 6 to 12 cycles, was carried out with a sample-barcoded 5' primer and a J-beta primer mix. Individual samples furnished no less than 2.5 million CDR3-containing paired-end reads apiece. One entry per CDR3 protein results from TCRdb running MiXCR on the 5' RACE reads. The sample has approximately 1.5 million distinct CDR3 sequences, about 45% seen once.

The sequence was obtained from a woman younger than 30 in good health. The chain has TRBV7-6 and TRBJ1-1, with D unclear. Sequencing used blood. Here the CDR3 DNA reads TGTGCCAGCAGCCCCGGGGAGGGTGGCACTGAAGCTTTCTTT. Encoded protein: CASSPGEGGTEAFF.